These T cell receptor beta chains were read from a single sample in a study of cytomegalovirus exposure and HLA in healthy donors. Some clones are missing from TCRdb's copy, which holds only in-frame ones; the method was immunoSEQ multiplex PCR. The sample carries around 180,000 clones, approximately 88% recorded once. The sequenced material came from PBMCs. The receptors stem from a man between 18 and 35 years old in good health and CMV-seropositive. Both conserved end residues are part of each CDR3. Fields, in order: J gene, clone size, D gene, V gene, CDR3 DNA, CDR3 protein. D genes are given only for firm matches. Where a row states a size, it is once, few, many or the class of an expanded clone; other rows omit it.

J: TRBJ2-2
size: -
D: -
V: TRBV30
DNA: TGTGCCTGGGCTTCTGGGGGGTCGGCCACCGGGGAGCTGTTTTTT
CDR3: CAWASGGSATGELFF

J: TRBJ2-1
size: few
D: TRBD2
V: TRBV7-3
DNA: TGTGCCAGCAGCTTACCCCAGCGGGGAAGCGGGAGCCCTAATAGCTCCTACAATGAGCAGTTCTTC
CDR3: CASSLPQRGSGSPNSSYNEQFF

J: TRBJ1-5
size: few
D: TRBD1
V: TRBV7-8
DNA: TGTGCCAGCAGCCCACGACAGGGCCACCAGCCCCAGCATTTT
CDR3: CASSPRQGHQPQHF

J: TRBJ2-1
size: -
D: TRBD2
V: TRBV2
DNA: TGTGCCAGACTTACTACGGGAACTAGCGGATCCTACAATGAGCAGTTCTTC
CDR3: CARLTTGTSGSYNEQFF

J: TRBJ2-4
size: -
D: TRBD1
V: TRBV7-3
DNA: TGTGCCAGCAGCCAGGACAGGGAAGGCATTCAGTACTTC
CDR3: CASSQDREGIQYF

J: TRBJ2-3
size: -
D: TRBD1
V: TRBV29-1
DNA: TGCAGCGTTGAAGGGGGGACAGGGATAGATACGCAGTATTTT
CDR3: CSVEGGTGIDTQYF

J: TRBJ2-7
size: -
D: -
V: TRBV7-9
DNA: TGTGCCAGCAGCTTGAGCGGAAGTGGGGACGAGCAGTACTTC
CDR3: CASSLSGSGDEQYF

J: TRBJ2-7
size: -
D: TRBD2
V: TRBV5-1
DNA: TGCGCCAGCAGCTTCCAGCGGGAGGGCCCCTACGAGCAGTACTTC
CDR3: CASSFQREGPYEQYF

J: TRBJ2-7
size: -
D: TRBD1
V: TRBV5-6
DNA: TGTGCCAGCAGCATTCGGACAGGGAAGATATACGAGCAGTACTTC
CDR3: CASSIRTGKIYEQYF

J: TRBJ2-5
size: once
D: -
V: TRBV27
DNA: TGTGCCAGCAGTCTACTGGGGGGTCAAGAGACCCAGTACTTC
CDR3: CASSLLGGQETQYF

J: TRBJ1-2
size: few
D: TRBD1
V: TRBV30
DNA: TGTGCCTGGAGTGTGGACAGGGGGTCTAACTATGGCTACACCTTC
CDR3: CAWSVDRGSNYGYTF